The next 9 T cell receptor beta chains were all read from a single sample in a study of blood T cell repertoires in COVID-19. Repertoires were generated with immunoSEQ multiplex PCR, while TCRdb's copy carries only in-frame clones and drops some. The table records a few hundred thousand clones, approximately 91% of them present only once. Sequencing input: peripheral blood. All receptors come from a person in their late teens or twenties with COVID-19, enrolled during active disease.

J is TRBJ1-1 and V is TRBV7-9; TRBD1 aligns across 9 bases. This CDR3 is built from 14 residues. Germline CDR1 and CDR2: SEHNR and FQNEAQ (reference sequence). The V segment lost 5 bases and the J segment 1 base; nucleotides outside the gene matches: 2. The CDR3 DNA reads as TGTGCCAGCAGCCCGGACAGGGGGAACACTGAAGCTTTCTTT. This encodes CASSPDRGNTEAFF.

The V call is TRBV6-1, the J call TRBJ2-3, with TRBD1 matching over 10 bases. Germline V CDR1 and CDR2: MNHNS, SASEGT. CDR3 length: 18 amino acids. V was clipped by 1 base and J by 4 bases; unmatched bases: 11. This CDR3 reads CASSEVGQGSHWADTQYF. CDR3 sequence (DNA): TGTGCCAGCAGTGAAGTGGGACAGGGGTCACATTGGGCAGATACGCAGTATTTT.

This clone has just one count. This sequence joins TRBV9 and TRBJ1-1, with D possibly TRBD1 on 5 matching bases. This CDR3 spans 14 amino acids. Per germline, CDR1 SGDLS and CDR2 YYNGEE. Trimming removed 2 bases at V and 7 bases at J, with 15 bases between. CDR3 loop: CASSVDQGMGEAFF. The CDR3 bases are TGTGCCAGCAGCGTCGATCAGGGTATGGGTGAAGCTTTCTTT. The full variable domain, with the rest looked up from reference TRBV9 and TRBJ1-1, is DSGVTQTPKHLITATGQRVTLRCSPRSGDLSVYWYQQSLDQGLQFLIQYYNGEERAKGNILERFSAQQFPDLHSELNLSSLELGDSALYFCASSVDQGMGEAFFGQGTRLTVV.

This chain uses TRBV19 with TRBJ1-5; D is ambiguous. This CDR3 contains 14 residues. The V gene's germline CDR1 is LNHDA and CDR2 SQIVND (reference sequence). V gave up 5 bases and J gave up 0 bases, with 8 bases separating them. CDR3 amino acids: CASSLPFSNQPQHF. CDR3 sequence (DNA): TGTGCCAGTAGTCTTCCTTTTAGCAATCAGCCCCAGCATTTT. The full variable domain, completed using reference TRBV19 and TRBJ1-5, is DGGITQSPKYLFRKEGQNVTLSCEQNLNHDAMYWYRQDPGQGLRLIYYSQIVNDFQKGDIAEGYSVSREKKESFPLTVTSAQKNPTAFYLCASSLPFSNQPQHFGDGTRLSIL.

This chain links TRBV24-1 with TRBJ2-5, with 8 bases that match TRBD1. The CDR3 covers 13 residues. The germline V gene has CDR1 KGHDR and CDR2 SFDVKD. V lost 5 bases to trimming and J lost 4 bases; unmatched junction nucleotides: 2. DNA for the CDR3: TGTGCCACCAGTGGACAGGGGCGAGAGACCCAGTACTTC. Translated, it gives CATSGQGRETQYF.

This clone was recorded a few times. The chain uses TRBV6-5 and TRBJ2-7; D call uncertain. The CDR3 is 14 amino acids. The germline V gene encodes CDR1 MNHEY and CDR2 SVGAGI. V dropped 5 bases and J dropped 7 bases, with 18 bases sitting between them. The CDR3 sequence is CASSQTGFSGEQYF. The DNA for the CDR3 is TGTGCCAGCAGTCAAACCGGGTTCTCGGGTGAGCAGTACTTC.

V is TRBV5-1 and J is TRBJ1-4; 8 bases map to TRBD1. Germline V gives CDR1 SGHRS, CDR2 YFSETQ. The CDR3 spans 14 residues. J lost 7 bases, V lost 3 bases, and 5 bases had no gene match. CDR3 in amino acids: CASSSQGVSEKLFF. In DNA form, the CDR3 reads TGCGCCAGCAGCTCACAGGGGGTGAGTGAAAAACTGTTTTTT.

CDR3 amino acids: CASSSQTGGFSPLHF. The CDR3 region has the DNA TGTGCCAGCAGCTCACAGACAGGGGGTTTTTCACCCCTCCACTTT. The V and J genes are TRBV3-1 (or the pseudogene TRBV3-2) and TRBJ1-6; 9 bases line up with TRBD1. V lost 5 bases and J lost 9; bases outside the gene matches: 8. The CDR3 runs 15 residues. Germline CDR1 reads LGHDT; CDR2 reads YNNKEL (reference sequence).

The table lists this clone with a count of one. The chain employs TRBV19 and TRBJ1-1; D unresolved. Germline V CDR1 and CDR2: LNHDA, SQIVND (reference sequence). V lost 7 bases, J lost 1 base, and 10 bases lay in between. This CDR3 spans 13 amino acids. The CDR3 spells CASTSRGNTEAFF. In DNA, the CDR3 is TGTGCCAGTACCTCACGGGGGAACACTGAAGCTTTCTTT.